This TCR beta chain comes out of a study of post-analysis software for immune sequencing data. Incorporated into the TCR beta cDNA libraries were unique molecular identifiers, which served to reduce PCR and sequencing biases. TCRdb reanalysed the PCR reads using MiXCR and keeps one entry per CDR3 protein. In the table there are 150,000 to 200,000 distinct CDR3 sequences, roughly 31% of which are singletons. The study's findings and limits: TRBV5-6, TRBV5-1 and TRBV20-1 were among four or five TRBV segments more frequent in patients than controls.

The CDR3 covers 13 residues. CDR1 SNHLY and CDR2 FYNNEI come from the germline V gene. V was clipped by 4 bases and J by 7 bases, with 13 bases between them. This clonotype was seen a handful of times. Antigen unknown. The sample comprised blood. This receptor was identified in a girl aged 5-17 years with multiple sclerosis. The chain uses TRBV2 and TRBJ1-2; no clear D gene. CDR3 residues: CASSVEGVGGYTF. CDR3 in DNA: TGTGCCAGCAGTGTGGAGGGAGTAGGTGGCTACACCTTC.